The rows below give T cell receptor beta chains drawn from one sample of a study of T-cell reconstitution after alpha-beta-depleted transplantation in children. One entry per CDR3 protein, called by TCRdb with MiXCR from the PCR reads. The repertoire includes roughly 350,000 distinct CDR3 sequences, around 15% of them detected once, and around 38% sits in the top ten. This sample comprised PBMCs, mostly from graft donor cells, obtained 360 days after TCRalphabeta/CD19-depleted stem cell transplant. These receptors all come from a male patient aged 2 to 10 who had a stem cell transplant for acute lymphoblastic leukemia, so the T cells may come from the graft donor. Both conserved end residues are trimmed from each CDR3. Fields, in order: V gene, J gene, CDR3 protein.

>TRBV6-1|TRBJ2-7
ASSERGSGAYEQY
>TRBV5-6|TRBJ2-4
ASSFRLGLAKNIQY
>TRBV12-3/TRBV12-4|TRBJ1-4
ASSQSDSYEKLF
>TRBV7-8|TRBJ1-1
ASSLRRSRTANTEAF
>TRBV12-3/TRBV12-4|TRBJ2-1
ASTRLLGAYNEQF
>TRBV24-1|TRBJ2-1
ATSEGQGQF
>TRBV19|TRBJ2-1
ASSISSGAHNEQF
>TRBV28|TRBJ2-7
ASSAPSLAGDEQY
>TRBV4-1|TRBJ1-1
ASSRSGDTEAF
>TRBV5-1|TRBJ2-7
ASSLEYGTYEQY
>TRBV20-1|TRBJ1-5
SAEGTGSNQPQH
>TRBV18|TRBJ2-1
ASSPLQVPNEQF
>TRBV7-8|TRBJ2-3
ASTGHLTDTQY
>TRBV15|TRBJ2-2
ATSRVGLAGTGELF
>TRBV20-1|TRBJ1-5
SASRHDHNPNQPQH
>TRBV7-8|TRBJ2-1
ASSVSRLWDTQYNEQF
>TRBV5-4|TRBJ2-3
ASQQRGDTQY
>TRBV28|TRBJ2-3
ASSLPGLADTQY
>TRBV7-9|TRBJ1-5
ASSLDQGNQPQH
>TRBV12-3/TRBV12-4|TRBJ2-7
ASSFSPGEQY
>TRBV5-1|TRBJ2-3
ASSNLPLAGGTDTQY
>TRBV5-1|TRBJ2-2
ASSFAVSNTGELF
>TRBV5-1|TRBJ2-7
ASSLAPGRASYEQY
>TRBV7-9|TRBJ2-1
ASSLNGLGNEQF
>TRBV27|TRBJ2-7
ASSGRGEGNEQY
>TRBV4-2|TRBJ2-7
ASSQLYRGSSYEQY
>TRBV20-1|TRBJ2-3
SARDPYSGRGKDTQY